This T cell receptor beta chain was identified during a study of beta chain features in type 1 diabetes. Sequencing targeted expressed TCRB transcripts, as all isolated RNA had been reverse transcribed. The protocol was immunoSEQ multiplex PCR, while the TCRdb copy is restricted to in-frame clones and leaves out a portion. The sample lists a few hundred thousand clones, around 12% seen once, with about 0.01% in the top ten. V was clipped by 2 bases and J by 4 bases, with 4 bases between them. The germline V gene encodes CDR1 SEHNR and CDR2 FQNEAQ (reference sequence). This CDR3 has 12 amino acids. Every sorted population was more than 98% pure. This clone appeared a few times. Its antigen is unidentified. General study points: The study notes PCR might favor shorter templates equally in patients and controls. Among patients with Type 1 diabetes, TCRB CDR3s were moderately but significantly shorter in every one of the four CD4+ subsets.

Sequenced input: naive CD4+ T cells from blood. V is TRBV7-9 and J is TRBJ2-3; no clear D gene. This sequence was found in a young woman with type 1 diabetes. The CDR3 DNA is TGTGCCAGCAGCTTAATATCAGATACGCAGTATTTT. This encodes CASSLISDTQYF.